This T cell receptor (beta chain) was sequenced for a study of cytomegalovirus exposure and HLA in healthy donors. On the study more broadly: An earlier analysis found around 120 million unique TCR beta sequences from approximately 190 million T cells. Unique TCRs from HLA-typed donors, around 93 million of them, were held in an early data release. Overall study findings and caveats: Another analysis was done later, and it associated roughly 15,000 TCR beta sequences with HLA alleles at 0.05 false discovery rate. Analyzed later, most CMV-associated TCR beta chains appeared HLA-restricted.

PCR amplification relied on 60 Vbeta primers (plus 13 Jbeta primers). This table comes from immunoSEQ multiplex PCR, and its TCRdb copy is limited to in-frame clones, with some not included. The table shows over 80,000 clones, with around 79% occurring only once. A remark on this clone: Its antigen is not identified.

V lost 5 bases and J lost 11; bases outside the gene matches: 10. This CDR3 is 13 amino acids long. Germline V gene lookup returns CDR1 MNHEY and CDR2 SMNVEV (reference sequence). Sequenced: PBMCs. This TCR derives from a female donor in good health and CMV-seropositive. The chain combines TRBV27 with TRBJ1-1; 8 bases line up with TRBD1. CDR3 nucleotides: TGTGCCAGCAGTCCCGGACAGGGTGTACGGGCTTTCTTT. This translates into CASSPGQGVRAFF.